Shown below are 31 T cell receptor beta chains from a single sample sequenced in a study of blood T cell repertoires in COVID-19. Only in-frame clones appear in the TCRdb table, and some are missing; sequencing was by immunoSEQ multiplex PCR. The sample lists tens of thousands of clones, 75% to 85% occurring once. The sequenced material came from peripheral blood. All receptors derive from a man aged 80 or over with COVID-19, enrolled during active disease.

The chain is built from TRBV5-1 and TRBJ2-5; D is unclear. Looked up from germline, CDR1 is SGHRS and CDR2 is YFSETQ. Trimming cost V 2 bases and J 4 bases, with 6 bases left between them. The CDR3 is made up of 12 amino acids. Here the CDR3 reads CASSLYRETQYF. The CDR3 DNA sequence: TGCGCCAGCAGCTTATATCGAGAGACCCAGTACTTC.

V usage is TRBV6-1 and J usage is TRBJ2-7, with 8 bases fitting TRBD2. Trimming cost V 2 bases and J 2 bases; bases outside gene matches: 5. The germline CDR1 and CDR2 sequences are MNHNS and SASEGT. CDR3 length: 15 amino acids. The chain's CDR3 is CASSELAGSPYEQYF. Here the CDR3 DNA reads TGTGCCAGCAGTGAACTAGCGGGCTCCCCCTACGAGCAGTACTTC.

The chain links TRBV7-2 to TRBJ1-3; weak D call: TRBD1 (5 bases). The germline gives CDR1 SGHTA, CDR2 FQGNSA. The CDR3 is 13 amino acids. V lost 5 bases and J 7 bases, leaving 12 bases between the germline ends. CDR3 nucleotides: TGTGCCAGCAGCCCCACCGCAGGGAACACCATATATTTT. This codes for CASSPTAGNTIYF.

This clone appeared a single time. The chain couples TRBV19 to TRBJ2-1, with a possible D match to TRBD2 (5 bases). V shed 10 bases and J shed 0 bases, with 16 bases lying between them. Germline-derived CDR1 and CDR2 are LNHDA and SQIVND (reference sequence). This CDR3 region has 15 residues. The CDR3 reads CATTPRGYSYNEQFF. The CDR3 DNA sequence: TGTGCCACCACCCCCCGGGGATACTCCTACAATGAGCAGTTCTTC.

This sequence joins TRBV5-1 and TRBJ1-4, with 9 bases fitting TRBD1. The V and J ends lost 3 bases and 7 bases, in that order; junction bases with no gene match: 4. The germline V gene has CDR1 SGHRS and CDR2 YFSETQ. This CDR3 has 14 residues. The CDR3 spells CASSSGTGFEKLFF. CDR3 in DNA: TGCGCCAGCAGCTCCGGGACAGGGTTTGAAAAACTGTTTTTT.

This clone was seen a single time. The V and J genes are TRBV11-2 and TRBJ2-1; TRBD2 agrees at 9 bases. The V and J ends lost 4 bases and 7 bases, in that order; junction bases with no gene match: 8. There are 15 residues in the CDR3. Per germline, CDR1 SGHAT and CDR2 FQNNGV. The CDR3 DNA sequence: TGTGCCAGCAGCTCTGTAGCGGGAGCGGTTAATGAGCAGTTCTTC. Its translation is CASSSVAGAVNEQFF.

There are a few counts of this clone. The chain employs TRBV7-9 and TRBJ2-7; possibly TRBD1 for D (7 bases). The germline CDR1 and CDR2 sequences are SEHNR and FQNEAQ (reference sequence). Trimming left V 0 bases short and J 7 bases short, with 22 bases between. The CDR3 contains 17 residues. The CDR3 loop reads CASSLAQTATGRLEQYF. CDR3 bases: TGTGCCAGCAGCTTAGCACAAACCGCGACAGGGAGGCTAGAGCAGTACTTC.

This clone was detected only once. The rearrangement joins TRBV24-1 to TRBJ2-5; D is undetermined. Trimming left V 9 bases short and J 5 bases short, with 9 bases between. The CDR3 extends over 11 amino acids. CDR1 is KGHDR, CDR2 SFDVKD, per germline. The CDR3 here is CATARTETQYF. The CDR3 coding sequence is TGTGCCACCGCCAGAACGGAGACCCAGTACTTC.

As concerns this clone: The junction departs from the called germline gene at one end, perhaps through a read error. V gene TRBV6-5 combines with J gene TRBJ2-3; D might be TRBD1 (6 bases). The CDR3 is 13 amino acids. The germline gives CDR1 MNHEY, CDR2 SVGAGI. The CDR3 sequence is CASSYRPSTGHHF. The CDR3 DNA reads TGTGCCAGCAGTTACCGACCATCCACGGGACATCATTTT.

The chain has TRBV4-3 and TRBJ2-1; perhaps TRBD2 as D (5 bases). The germline V and J ends were trimmed by 0 bases and 0 bases, with 12 bases remaining between them. This CDR3 is built from 17 residues. Germline V gene lookup returns CDR1 LGHNA and CDR2 YSLEER. The CDR3 spells CASSQDGVGSSYNEQFF. The CDR3 nucleotides read TGCGCCAGCAGCCAAGATGGGGTGGGGAGCTCCTACAATGAGCAGTTCTTC.

The chain employs TRBV28 and TRBJ2-7; a possible D gene is TRBD2 (6 bases). Germline CDR1 and CDR2: MDHEN and SYDVKM. V lost 3 bases, J lost 4 bases, and 25 bases lay in between. This CDR3 has 18 amino acids. DNA of the CDR3: TGTGCCAGCAGTTTGGTTGGAGGCGGCGGGACGGATAGTTACGAGCAGTACTTC. Encoded protein: CASSLVGGGGTDSYEQYF. Filled out from reference TRBV28 and TRBJ2-7, the complete variable domain reads DVKVTQSSRYLVKRTGEKVFLECVQDMDHENMFWYRQDPGLGLRLIYFSYDVKMKEKGDIPEGYSVSREKKERFSLILESASTNQTSMYLCASSLVGGGGTDSYEQYFGPGTRLTVT.

V is TRBV2 and J is TRBJ2-2, with 7 nucleotides matching TRBD2. With 6 bases clipped from V and 3 bases from J, the junction kept 4 bases outside the gene matches. The CDR3 is made up of 14 amino acids. Germline values: CDR1 SNHLY, CDR2 FYNNEI. The CDR3 spells CASSLADYTGELFF. CDR3 nucleotides: TGTGCCAGCAGCCTAGCGGATTACACCGGGGAGCTGTTTTTT. The full variable domain, its missing parts supplied by reference TRBV2 and TRBJ2-2, is EPEVTQTPSHQVTQMGQEVILRCVPISNHLYFYWYRQILGQKVEFLVSFYNNEISEKSEIFDDQFSVERPDGSNFTLKIRSTKLEDSAMYFCASSLADYTGELFFGEGSRLTVL.

The chain employs TRBV5-1 and TRBJ1-2, with no clear D. The CDR3 is 14 residues long. The germline gives CDR1 SGHRS, CDR2 YFSETQ. With 2 bases removed from V and 5 bases from J, the gap between germline ends came to 13 bases. The CDR3, as DNA: TGCGCCAGCAGCTTCGGGGTCAGAGCATATGGCTACACCTTC. Amino acid sequence: CASSFGVRAYGYTF.

The J gene is TRBJ1-5, the V gene TRBV6-6, with TRBD1 matching over 11 bases. CDR3 size: 13 residues. V gave up 8 bases and J gave up 7 bases; unmatched junction bases: 4. CDR1 is MNHNY, CDR2 SVGAGI, per germline (reference sequence). CDR3 sequence: CASRDRGYQPQHF. CDR3 DNA sequence: TGTGCCAGCCGGGACAGGGGGTACCAGCCCCAGCATTTT.

This chain links TRBV28 with TRBJ2-1, with TRBD2 matching 9 bases. The CDR3 is 13 amino acids. Germline V lookup: CDR1 MDHEN, CDR2 SYDVKM. V lost 6 bases, J lost 7 bases, and 4 bases stayed unmatched. CDR3 loop: CASRTSGVNEQFF. CDR3 nucleotides: TGTGCCAGCAGGACTAGCGGAGTTAATGAGCAGTTCTTC.

The rearrangement uses TRBV19 and TRBJ2-1, with a weak D call TRBD2 (6 bases). Per germline, CDR1 LNHDA and CDR2 SQIVND (reference sequence). Trimming removed 5 bases at V and 4 bases at J, with 21 bases between. This CDR3 contains 17 residues. The CDR3: CASSWRTGRLGYNEQFF. The CDR3 bases are TGTGCCAGTAGTTGGCGAACCGGGAGATTGGGATACAATGAGCAGTTCTTC.

V and J are TRBV6-5 and TRBJ1-1; 9 nucleotides align to TRBD1. The germline CDR1 and CDR2 sequences are MNHEY and SVGAGI. The CDR3 totals 15 residues. V lost 5 bases, J lost 7 bases, and 11 bases stayed unmatched. CDR3 nucleotides: TGTGCCAGCAGTCGGACAGGGGCAGAGGGAGGTGAAGCTTTCTTT. The encoded protein is CASSRTGAEGGEAFF.

The rearrangement links TRBV6-5 to TRBJ1-2, with 7 positions matching TRBD1. This CDR3 region has 13 residues. The J segment lost 8 bases and the V segment lost 6 bases, leaving 9 bases of the junction unmatched. Per the germline V gene, CDR1 is MNHEY and CDR2 is SVGAGI. DNA of the CDR3: TGTGCCAGCAGCTGGACAGGCGGTTCGGGCTACACCTTC. The encoded protein is CASSWTGGSGYTF.

V is TRBV5-1 and J is TRBJ2-7; a possible D gene is TRBD2 (6 bases). This CDR3 is built from 16 residues. Trimming cost V 0 bases and J 7 bases, with 20 bases left between them. Germline CDR1 SGHRS, CDR2 YFSETQ. CDR3 residues: CASSLEIVAVGGEQYF. CDR3 bases: TGCGCCAGCAGCTTGGAAATAGTCGCCGTAGGAGGGGAGCAGTACTTC.

This chain uses TRBV28 with TRBJ2-7, with D perhaps TRBD2 (6 bases). CDR3 size: 15 residues. With 6 bases removed from V and 0 bases from J, the gap between germline ends came to 15 bases. CDR1 MDHEN and CDR2 SYDVKM come from the germline V gene. Here the CDR3 reads CASSPGSPSSYEQYF. CDR3 coding DNA: TGTGCCAGCAGCCCCGGGAGTCCCAGCTCCTACGAGCAGTACTTC.

The rearrangement links TRBV9 to TRBJ1-2; tentative D call: TRBD1 (5 bases). V gave up 4 bases and J gave up 3 bases, with 19 bases separating them. CDR3 length: 16 amino acids. CDR1 and CDR2 from the germline V gene are SGDLS and YYNGEE. CDR3 DNA: TGTGCCAGCAGCCTAAACTCTGGTGGGGCCTACTATGGCTACACCTTC. The encoded protein is CASSLNSGGAYYGYTF.

This clone was counted between two and nine times. The chain couples TRBV3-1 (or the pseudogene TRBV3-2) to TRBJ2-3, with 9 bases that match TRBD2. This CDR3 contains 17 residues. Unmatched junction bases numbered 11, after V lost 3 bases and J lost 4 bases. The germline V gene encodes CDR1 LGHDT and CDR2 YNNKEL (reference sequence). CDR3 residues: CASSQGIGGRGSDTQYF. CDR3 nucleotides: TGTGCCAGCAGCCAGGGAATAGGCGGGAGGGGTTCAGATACGCAGTATTTT.

A single count supports this clone. The chain is built from TRBV28 and TRBJ2-5; D possibly corresponds to TRBD2 (6 bases). Germline CDR1 reads MDHEN; CDR2 reads SYDVKM. The CDR3 totals 13 residues. In DNA form, the CDR3 reads TGTGTAACGGGCCGGAGGGGAAAAGAGACCCAGTACTTC. It translates to CVTGRRGKETQYF.

The genes are TRBV28 and TRBJ1-5; no clear D. CDR1 and CDR2 from the germline V gene are MDHEN and SYDVKM. V was cut by 6 bases and J by 4 bases, with 7 bases left in between. This CDR3 has 12 amino acids. The CDR3 loop reads CASRQTNQPQHF. The CDR3 coding sequence is TGTGCCAGCAGACAGACAAATCAGCCCCAGCATTTT.

This clone was seen only once. The chain carries TRBV6-5 and TRBJ2-5; possibly TRBD2 for D (5 bases). V lost 3 bases, J lost 1 base, and 15 bases lay in between. Germline CDR1 reads MNHEY; CDR2 reads SVGAGI. This CDR3 region has 16 residues. CDR3 nucleotides: TGTGCCAGCAGTTATTCGGCAACTAGGACCCAAGAGACCCAGTACTTC. It yields the protein CASSYSATRTQETQYF.

This sequence joins TRBV24-1 and TRBJ1-1; 9 bases map to TRBD1. Looked up from germline, CDR1 is KGHDR and CDR2 is SFDVKD. The CDR3 spans 14 residues. J gave up 2 bases and V 11 bases, and 8 bases lay outside the gene matches. The CDR3: CAIQQGASNTEAFF. CDR3 coding DNA: TGTGCCATCCAACAGGGGGCGAGTAACACTGAAGCTTTCTTT.

The J gene is TRBJ1-4, the V gene TRBV18; a possible D gene is TRBD1 (5 bases). Germline V gene sequence: CDR1 KGHSH, CDR2 LQKENI. The ends were cut back, 3 bases at V and 4 bases at J, with 12 bases in the middle. This CDR3 spans 15 amino acids. The CDR3 reads CASSPDMGHNEKLFF. The CDR3 DNA reads TGTGCCAGCTCACCGGATATGGGGCATAATGAAAAACTGTTTTTT.

The chain recombines TRBV7-9 with TRBJ1-4; the match to TRBD1 covers 7 bases. Germline CDR1 is SEHNR and CDR2 is FQNEAQ (reference sequence). The J segment lost 4 bases and the V segment lost 4 bases, leaving 3 bases of the junction unmatched. This CDR3 spans 14 amino acids. In DNA form, the CDR3 reads TGTGCCAGCAGCTCTGGACAGGATAATGAAAAACTGTTTTTT. Translation: CASSSGQDNEKLFF.

The chain has TRBV5-1 and TRBJ2-1; 13 bases align to TRBD2. CDR3 length: 15 amino acids. Germline V lookup: CDR1 SGHRS, CDR2 YFSETQ. Germline trimming cut 1 base from V and 7 bases from J; bases unmatched to any gene: 2. CDR3 amino acids: CASSLTSGRGNEQFF. The CDR3 DNA sequence: TGCGCCAGCAGCTTGACTAGCGGGAGGGGGAATGAGCAGTTCTTC.

This chain links TRBV2 with TRBJ1-5, with D perhaps matching TRBD1 (6 bases). Trimming removed 5 bases from V and 6 bases from J, with 8 bases in between. The CDR3 runs 12 residues. Germline assignment: CDR1 SNHLY and CDR2 FYNNEI. The CDR3 DNA follows: TGTGCCAGCAGTCAGGGGAGTCAGCCCCAGCATTTT. This encodes CASSQGSQPQHF.

The chain has TRBV19 and TRBJ1-2; D gene ambiguous. Germline V CDR1 and CDR2: LNHDA, SQIVND (reference sequence). The CDR3 has 15 amino acids. V dropped 5 bases and J dropped 8 bases, with 21 bases sitting between them. In nucleotides, the CDR3 is TGTGCCAGTAGTCCTTTGGTGGGGAGCCTTGACGGCTACACCTTC. Amino acid sequence: CASSPLVGSLDGYTF.